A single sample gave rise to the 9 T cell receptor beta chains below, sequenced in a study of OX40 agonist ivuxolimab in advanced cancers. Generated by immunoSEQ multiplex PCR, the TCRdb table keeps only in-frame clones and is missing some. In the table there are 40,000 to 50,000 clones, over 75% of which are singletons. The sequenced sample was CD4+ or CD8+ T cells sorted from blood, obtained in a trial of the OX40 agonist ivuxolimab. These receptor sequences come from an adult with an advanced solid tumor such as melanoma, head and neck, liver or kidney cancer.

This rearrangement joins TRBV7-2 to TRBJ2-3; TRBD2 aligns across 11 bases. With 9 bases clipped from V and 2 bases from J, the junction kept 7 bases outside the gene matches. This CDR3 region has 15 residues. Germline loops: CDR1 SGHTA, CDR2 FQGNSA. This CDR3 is CASSSGGLYTDTQYF. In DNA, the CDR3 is TGTGCCAGTTCTAGCGGGGGGCTTTACACAGATACGCAGTATTTT.

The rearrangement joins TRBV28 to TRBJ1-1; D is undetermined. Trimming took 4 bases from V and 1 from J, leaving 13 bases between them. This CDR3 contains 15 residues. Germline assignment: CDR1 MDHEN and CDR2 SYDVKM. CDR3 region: CASSWEAAANTEAFF. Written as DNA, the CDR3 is TGTGCCAGCAGTTGGGAGGCGGCAGCGAACACTGAAGCTTTCTTT.

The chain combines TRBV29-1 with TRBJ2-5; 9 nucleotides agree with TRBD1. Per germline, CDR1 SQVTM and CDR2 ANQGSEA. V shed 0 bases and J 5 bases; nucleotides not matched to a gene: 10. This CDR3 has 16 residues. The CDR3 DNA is TGCAGCGTTGAAGATTGGAGGACAGGGGAAGGGGAGACCCAGTACTTC. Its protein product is CSVEDWRTGEGETQYF.

The CDR3 region has the DNA TGTGCCAGCAGTGAAGAGGGCCTAATCCACGAGCAGTACTTC. Translation gives CASSEEGLIHEQYF. The V call is TRBV25-1, the J call TRBJ2-7; TRBD2 might be the D (5 bases). The V end was cut by 2 bases, the J end by 5 bases, with 13 bases between. Germline V gives CDR1 MGHDK, CDR2 SYGVNS. The CDR3 totals 14 residues.

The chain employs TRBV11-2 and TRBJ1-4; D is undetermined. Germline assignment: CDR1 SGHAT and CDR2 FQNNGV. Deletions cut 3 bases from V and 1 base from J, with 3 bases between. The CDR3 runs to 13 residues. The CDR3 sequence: CASSFLTNEKLFF. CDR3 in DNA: TGTGCCAGCAGCTTTTTAACTAATGAAAAACTGTTTTTT.

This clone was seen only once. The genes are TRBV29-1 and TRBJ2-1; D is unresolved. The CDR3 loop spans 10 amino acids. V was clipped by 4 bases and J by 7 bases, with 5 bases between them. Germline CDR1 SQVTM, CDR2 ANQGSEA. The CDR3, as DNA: TGCAGCGTTGTCTGGAATGAGCAGTTCTTC. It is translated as CSVVWNEQFF.

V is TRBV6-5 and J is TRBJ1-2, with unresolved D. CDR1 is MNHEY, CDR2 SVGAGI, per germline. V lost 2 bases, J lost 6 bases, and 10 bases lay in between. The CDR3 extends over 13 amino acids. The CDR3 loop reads CASSYEGYDGYTF. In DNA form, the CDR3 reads TGTGCCAGCAGTTACGAAGGGTACGATGGCTACACCTTC.

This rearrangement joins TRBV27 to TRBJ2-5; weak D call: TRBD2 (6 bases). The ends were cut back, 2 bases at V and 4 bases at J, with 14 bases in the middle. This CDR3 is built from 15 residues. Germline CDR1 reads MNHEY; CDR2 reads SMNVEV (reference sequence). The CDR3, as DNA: TGTGCCAGCAGTTTACTTAGGGAGGTAGGAGAGACCCAGTACTTC. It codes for CASSLLREVGETQYF.

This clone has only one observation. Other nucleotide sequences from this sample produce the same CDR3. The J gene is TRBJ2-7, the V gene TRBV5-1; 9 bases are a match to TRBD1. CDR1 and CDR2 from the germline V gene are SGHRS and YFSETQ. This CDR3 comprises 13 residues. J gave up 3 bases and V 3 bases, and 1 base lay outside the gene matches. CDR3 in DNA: TGCGCCAGCAGCTCGGGACAGGGCTACGAGCAGTACTTC. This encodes CASSSGQGYEQYF.